The present entry profiles one TCR beta chain with its context. Antigen specificity is unknown. MiXCR, run by TCRdb on the reads, gives a single entry per CDR3 protein. This sample has fewer than 350,000 distinct CDR3 sequences, with more than 8% found just once. This sample was taken from a study of T cell repertoires in cytomegalovirus infection. Study in general: Public TCR beta signatures provided an indication of both CMV infection and a matching HLA type. Findings and caveats of the study: CMV carriers having the relevant HLA were flagged by cumulative public TCR beta family frequency. The study found HLA-C-restricted CMV-specific TCR beta clonotypes dominating the ex vivo response.

The specimen sequenced was PBMCs. This receptor was identified in a human donor in good health (CMV status not recorded). Some clones in this sample may be carry-over from other donors' samples.

The CDR3 protein is CASTPTRFRAEAFF. The CDR3, as DNA: TGTGCCAGTACCCCGACCCGGTTTCGTGCTGAAGCTTTCTTT. The chain uses TRBV19 and TRBJ1-1; D gene uncertain. V shed 7 bases and J shed 6 bases, with 18 bases lying between them. This CDR3 is built from 14 residues. Per germline, CDR1 LNHDA and CDR2 SQIVND (reference sequence).